This T cell receptor beta chain was identified during a study of T cells in tuberculosis listed by TCRdb under 2018. Turning to the overall study: In the study, CD1B tetramers and high-throughput TCR immunosequencing were combined to characterize T cells specific for the mycobacterial lipid antigen glucose monomycolate (GMM).

The V end loses 2 bases and the J end loses 3 bases, and a stretch of 16 bases separates them. The CDR3 has 16 amino acids, counting the end cysteine and phenylalanine. Of the read, only the CDR3 DNA is kept; its 48 bases are in frame from base 1. CDR1 and CDR2 are drawn from the germline V gene: MGHRA, YSYEKL. Results and caveats for the whole study, not just this receptor: T cells binding the CD1B-GMM tetramer with low affinity may have been missed by the stringent sort gate.

Because TCR-alpha and TCR-beta chains were sequenced unpaired, no chain pairing information was available. The immunoSEQ multiplex PCR assay was used to generate TCR libraries, with TCR-beta and/or TCR-alpha/delta assays applied to each sample. The Illumina high-throughput platform was used to sequence the amplified TCR libraries. The source study handled its data this way. Clustering and dimensionality reduction relied on pairwise TCRdist distances among GMM-specific receptors from T cells that were either sorted ex vivo or expanded in vitro. Sequence motifs defined by gene usage and CDR3 content were checked for enrichment by comparing tetramer-positive and tetramer-negative populations. In TCRdb, the immuneACCESS table is reduced to in-frame sequences with V and J assigned. These tables do not hold every clone; where another copy was compared, an unresolved V gene accounts for under half, and the others remain unexplained. V and J calls and clone size follow that table, whereas D and trimming were derived from the DNA. The sample includes some 60,000 clones, with 80% to 85% observed a single time. The leading ten clones occupy 10% to 15% of the sample.

A remark on this clone: The input lacks base qualities; no much larger clone sits a single base away.

Thawed, overnight-rested PBMC were stained with GMM-loaded CD1B tetramer, a Live/Dead dye and anti-CD3, then sorted on a FACS Aria II. C32 glucose monomycolate purified from Rhodococcus equi was loaded onto CD1B tetramers. PBMC used for tetramer sorting had been depleted of CD14-expressing monocytes for a separate study before cryopreservation. From each donor, about 100,000 tetramer-negative cells were also sorted and analyzed side by side with the tetramer-positive cells. GMM-loaded CD1B tetramers were used to sort antigen-specific T cells from a few healthy South African adults. The specimen sequenced was CD1b-GMM tetramer-negative cells sorted from PBMCs. The cell subset or site tag for this specimen amounts to: T cells not binding CD1B-GMM tetramer, sorted from same donor. The source is an adult woman with latent tuberculosis. The V and J segments used are TRBV4-1 and TRBJ1-1, with the D gene not confidently named. The DNA is TGCGCCAGCAGCCAACTTGAGCCGGGGAGTGACACTGAAGCTTTCTTT. Its protein product is CASSQLEPGSDTEAFF.